One sample yielded the 4 T cell receptor beta chains listed below, sequenced in a study of cytomegalovirus exposure and HLA in healthy donors. The PCR ran on 60 Vbeta and 13 Jbeta primers. The protocol was immunoSEQ multiplex PCR, while the TCRdb copy is restricted to in-frame clones and leaves out a portion. The sample data list around 100,000 clones. Sequencing used PBMCs. Source of these receptors: a man aged 35-49 years in good health and CMV-seropositive.

The chain recombines TRBV10-3 with TRBJ2-7, with 7 bases aligning to TRBD1. Per germline, CDR1 ENHRY and CDR2 SYGVKD. With 0 bases clipped from V and 12 bases from J, the junction kept 14 bases outside the gene matches. This CDR3 is 15 amino acids long. CDR3 region: CAISESPTGISVWYF. The CDR3, as DNA: TGTGCCATCAGTGAGTCACCGACAGGGATAAGCGTCTGGTACTTC.

The rearrangement links TRBV7-9 to TRBJ2-7, with 8 bases fitting TRBD1. The V gene's germline CDR1 is SEHNR and CDR2 FQNEAQ (reference sequence). The CDR3 has 13 residues. Losses at the gene ends were 6 bases for V and 6 bases for J; bases not matched to a gene: 7. The DNA for the CDR3 is TGTGCCAGCAGGCCACAGGGGGGAAGCGAGCAGTACTTC. Protein product: CASRPQGGSEQYF. Looking up the rest from reference TRBV7-9 and TRBJ2-7 gives the full variable domain: DTGVSQNPRHKITKRGQNVTFRCDPISEHNRLYWYRQTLGQGPEFLTYFQNEAQLEKSRLLSDRFSAERPKGSFSTLEIQRTEQGDSAMYLCASRPQGGSEQYFGPGTRLTVT.

The chain joins TRBV6-5 to TRBJ2-7; D is unresolved. Between the trimmed V and J ends, which lost 0 bases and 2 bases, there was a span of 5 bases. Germline CDR1 MNHEY, CDR2 SVGAGI. The CDR3 runs 13 residues. The DNA for the CDR3 is TGTGCCAGCAGTTACTCCGGTGCCTACGAGCAGTACTTC. Protein sequence: CASSYSGAYEQYF.

The chain uses TRBV27 and TRBJ2-3, with 10 bases fitting TRBD2. The CDR3 spans 16 residues. The V segment lost 0 bases and the J segment 4 bases; nucleotides outside the gene matches: 4. Germline values: CDR1 MNHEY, CDR2 SMNVEV (reference sequence). The chain's CDR3 is CASSLSPSGSPDTQYF. The DNA for the CDR3 is TGTGCCAGCAGTTTATCGCCTAGCGGGAGCCCAGATACGCAGTATTTT.